One T cell receptor beta chain is described in this entry. In the original analysis: Estimation of nucleated cell counts was performed using reference gene primer amplification. Generated by immunoSEQ multiplex PCR, the TCRdb table keeps only in-frame clones and is missing some. V and J calls and clone size follow that table, whereas D and trimming were derived from the DNA. This table holds 150,000 to 200,000 clones, around 88% found once. This specimen belongs to a study of blood T cell repertoires in COVID-19. Study overall: The samples span acute and convalescent COVID-19 from the United States, Italy and Spain.

Germline trimming cut 3 bases from V and 8 bases from J; bases unmatched to any gene: 5. Germline V gene lookup returns CDR1 SGHRS and CDR2 YFSETQ. This CDR3 region has 14 residues. Input material: peripheral blood. This sequence joins TRBV5-1 and TRBJ1-4; 9 bases agree with TRBD1. The sequence came from a human donor in a cohort sampled during active COVID-19. The CDR3 here is CASSSGQGREKLFF. The CDR3 DNA sequence: TGCGCCAGCAGCTCGGGACAGGGACGGGAAAAACTGTTTTTT.